The entry that follows covers one T cell receptor (beta chain) sequence. The antigen is unknown. Germline values: CDR1 SGHTA, CDR2 FQGNSA. The CDR3 is 14 residues long. The V segment lost 5 bases and the J segment 0 bases; nucleotides outside the gene matches: 3. Treatment meaning: roughly ten-day PBMC culture with coronavirus spike peptide pools or control peptides (ViraFEST assay). Unexposed donor CD4+ T cells predated the COVID-19 pandemic, collected 2011-2018. Days 3 and 7 saw half the medium swapped for fresh IL-2 medium. The data belong to a study of vaccination and CD4 T cells after COVID-19. Regarding the study as a whole: Analysis covered relatively few convalescent patients and lacked any early post-infection timepoints.

Once obtained from cultured CD4+ T cells, the DNA was sequenced using the Oncomine TCR Beta short-read assay. TCRdb recomputed calls from the PCR reads with MiXCR, one row per CDR3 protein. In the table there are around 7,800 distinct CDR3 sequences, around three fifths of which are singletons. The J gene is TRBJ1-1, the V gene TRBV7-2, with 7 bases identical to TRBD1. This sequence was found in a human donor in good health. The sequencing input was CD4+ T cells from blood, cultured in vitro. CDR3 coding DNA: TGTGCCAGCAGCAGACAGGGCATGAACACTGAAGCTTTCTTT. Its translation: CASSRQGMNTEAFF.